These 17 T cell receptor beta chains were sequenced from one sample in a study of Graves' ophthalmopathy and Graves' hyperthyroidism. Amplification from RNA transcripts yielded the TCR beta CDR3 regions. RT-PCR in the first round used HTBI primers; a second-round multiplex PCR followed. One entry per CDR3 protein, called by TCRdb with MiXCR from the multiplex PCR reads. The sample has approximately 640,000 distinct CDR3 sequences, over 40% seen once; the top ten hold over 2.5%. The sample consisted of peripheral blood. The receptors originated from an adult man with Graves' ophthalmopathy.

Ten or more counts support this clonotype. The rearrangement joins TRBV7-9 to TRBJ2-7; D is unresolved. Between the trimmed V and J ends, which lost 4 bases and 6 bases, there was a span of 19 bases. Looked up from germline, CDR1 is SEHNR and CDR2 is FQNEAQ (reference sequence). This CDR3 contains 15 residues. CDR3 loop: CASSSADGSLFEQYF. The CDR3 DNA follows: TGTGCCAGCAGCTCCGCGGACGGGTCGCTTTTCGAGCAGTACTTC.

This clonotype came up many times. The J gene is TRBJ1-4, the V gene TRBV7-9, with a tentative D call TRBD1 (5 bases). The CDR3 is made up of 14 amino acids. Per germline, CDR1 SEHNR and CDR2 FQNEAQ (reference sequence). V dropped 1 base and J dropped 12 bases, with 15 bases sitting between them. The CDR3 loop is CASSLENDRGELFF. Written as DNA, the CDR3 is TGTGCCAGCAGCTTAGAAAATGACAGAGGCGAACTGTTTTTT. The complete variable domain, with remaining parts taken from reference TRBV7-9 and TRBJ1-4, reads DTGVSQNPRHKITKRGQNVTFRCDPISEHNRLYWYRQTLGQGPEFLTYFQNEAQLEKSRLLSDRFSAERPKGSFSTLEIQRTEQGDSAMYLCASSLENDRGELFFGSGTQLSVL.

This clonotype was found many times. The rearrangement links TRBV29-1 to TRBJ1-5, with a possible D match to TRBD1 (5 bases). Trimming cost V 4 bases and J 4 bases, with 11 bases left between them. This CDR3 is 13 amino acids long. Germline loops: CDR1 SQVTM, CDR2 ANQGSEA. CDR3 DNA: TGCAGCGTTGGCCAGGGACCGAATCAGCCCCAGCATTTT. As protein: CSVGQGPNQPQHF.

This clonotype was picked up many times. The chain employs TRBV29-1 and TRBJ1-1; D ambiguous. CDR1 is SQVTM, CDR2 ANQGSEA, per germline. The germline V and J ends were trimmed by 7 bases and 5 bases, with 14 bases remaining between them. The length of the CDR3 is 12 residues. CDR3 amino acids: CSGPPAGTEAFF. CDR3 bases: TGCAGCGGGCCCCCGGCGGGGACTGAAGCTTTCTTT.

The V gene is TRBV24-1, the J gene TRBJ2-2; D gene unclear. Trimming removed 4 bases from V and 8 bases from J, with 10 bases in between. CDR1 and CDR2 (germline): KGHDR, SFDVKD. The CDR3 runs 13 residues. The CDR3 DNA reads TGTGCCACCAGTGACCAACGGGCAGGGGAGCTGTTTTTT. Translated, it gives CATSDQRAGELFF.

Many counts were recorded for this clonotype. The chain couples TRBV10-3 to TRBJ1-1, with D uncertain. The CDR3 is 14 amino acids. Germline-derived CDR1 and CDR2 are ENHRY and SYGVKD. The V gene lost 0 bases and the J gene lost 5 bases, with 10 bases spanning the gap. CDR3: CAISESGPGTEAFF. CDR3 nucleotides: TGTGCCATCAGTGAGTCTGGCCCCGGGACTGAAGCTTTCTTT.

In its sample, this clonotype was seen many times. The V and J genes are TRBV7-3 and TRBJ2-2, with 11 positions matching TRBD1. V was pared by 5 bases and J by 5 bases, with 7 bases of the junction left unmatched. This CDR3 is 16 amino acids long. Germline CDR1 and CDR2: SGHTA and FQGTGA. CDR3 DNA sequence: TGTGCCAGCAGCAGGACAGGGGGCGCTTTGACCGGGGAGCTGTTTTTT. It yields the protein CASSRTGGALTGELFF.

The V and J genes are TRBV4-1 and TRBJ1-5, with D possibly matching TRBD1 (5 bases). The length of the CDR3 is 15 residues. V was cut by 0 bases and J by 2 bases, with 8 bases left in between. Germline assignment: CDR1 MGHRA and CDR2 YSYEKL. CDR3 amino acids: CASSQEMGRNQPQHF. CDR3 DNA sequence: TGCGCCAGCAGCCAAGAAATGGGGCGCAATCAGCCCCAGCATTTT.

In its sample, this clonotype was seen many times. This chain joins TRBV6-5 and TRBJ2-7, with D perhaps TRBD1 (5 bases). This CDR3 has 13 residues. The ends were cut back, 5 bases at V and 6 bases at J, with 14 bases in the middle. CDR1 MNHEY and CDR2 SVGAGI come from the germline V gene. CDR3 sequence (DNA): TGTGCCAGCAGTCAACAGGAAGTGACCGAGCAGTACTTC. Translating gives CASSQQEVTEQYF.

The genes are TRBV4-2 and TRBJ1-2, with D uncertain. The CDR3 is made up of 15 amino acids. Between the trimmed V and J ends, which lost 5 bases and 0 bases, there was a span of 13 bases. The germline V gene has CDR1 LGHNA and CDR2 YNFKEQ. CDR3 sequence: CASSGSGGPNYGYTF. The CDR3 DNA reads as TGTGCCAGCAGCGGCTCGGGCGGACCTAACTATGGCTACACCTTC.

Remarks on this clonotype: The germline gene is not matched at one end of the junction; a read error may be the cause. The chain combines TRBV6-4 with TRBJ2-6; tentatively, D is TRBD1 or TRBD2 (6 bases each). Germline V CDR1 and CDR2: MRHNA, SNTAGT. The CDR3 spans 12 residues. CDR3 protein: CAISPGANTEAF. The CDR3 coding sequence is TGTGCCATCAGTCCGGGGGCGAACACTGAAGCTTTC.

This clonotype was observed many times. The CDR3 spells CSVEHVTGELFF. For the CDR3, the DNA is TGCAGCGTTGAACACGTTACCGGGGAGCTGTTTTTT. The chain carries TRBV29-1 and TRBJ2-2; D call uncertain. The germline V gene encodes CDR1 SQVTM and CDR2 ANQGSEA. V lost 2 bases, J lost 5 bases, and 6 bases lay in between. The CDR3 sequence is 12 residues long.

This clonotype was seen a single time. The chain joins TRBV29-1 to TRBJ2-5, with 11 bases identical to TRBD2. CDR3 size: 15 residues. The V segment lost 6 bases and the J segment 5 bases; nucleotides outside the gene matches: 11. CDR1 and CDR2 (germline): SQVTM, ANQGSEA. CDR3 sequence reads: CSVANSGGGDETQYF. The CDR3 nucleotides read TGCAGCGTGGCTAATAGCGGGGGGGGTGATGAGACCCAGTACTTC.

This clonotype was observed a few times. The rearrangement uses TRBV12-3 or TRBV12-4 and TRBJ2-2; D might be TRBD1 (7 bases). The CDR3 runs to 14 residues. Trimming removed 2 bases from V and 6 bases from J, with 10 bases in between. CDR3 bases: TGTGCCAGCAGTTTATCAGGGGGGTCCGGGGAGCTGTTTTTT. Translating it yields CASSLSGGSGELFF.

The CDR3 coding sequence is TGTGCCAGCAGCCGGGTGAGGGCCAACGAGCAGTACTTC. Protein: CASSRVRANEQYF. This sequence joins TRBV7-9 and TRBJ2-7; tentatively, D is TRBD2 (5 bases). The CDR3 contains 13 residues. The V end was cut by 5 bases, the J end by 5 bases, with 13 bases between. Per germline, CDR1 SEHNR and CDR2 FQNEAQ (reference sequence).

Details on this clonotype: A much larger clone lies a single base off, so this may be a read error. The rearrangement joins TRBV5-5 to TRBJ2-2; the D gene is possibly TRBD2 (5 bases). Germline V lookup: CDR1 SGHKS, CDR2 YYEKEE (reference sequence). CDR3 length: 17 residues. Trimming pared 0 bases from V and 0 bases from J, leaving 12 bases between. CDR3 coding DNA: TGTGCCAGCAGCTTGGTGGGAGCGCTTGCGAACACCGGGGAGCTGTTTTTT. Translation gives CASSLVGALANTGELFF.

This chain links TRBV12-3 or TRBV12-4 with TRBJ1-4, with TRBD1 as a possible D gene (5 bases). The CDR3 is 14 residues long. Between the trimmed V and J ends, which lost 3 bases and 6 bases, there was a span of 11 bases. The CDR3 DNA follows: TGTGCCAGCAGTTTCGCAGGGCCGGATGAAAAACTGTTTTTT. Amino acids: CASSFAGPDEKLFF.